In this sample, the clone carrying this T cell receptor beta chain turned up a few times. This entry is derived from a study of T-cell reconstitution after alpha-beta-depleted transplantation in children. The TCRbeta library incorporated unique molecular identifiers. TCRdb independently ran MiXCR on the PCR reads; one entry per CDR3 protein. The profile shows about 360,000 distinct CDR3 sequences, 13% of them singletons. The length of the CDR3 is 15 residues. Germline assignment: CDR1 MNHEY and CDR2 SVGAGI. The J segment lost 10 bases and the V segment lost 4 bases, leaving 12 bases of the junction unmatched.

The clonotype originates from a human donor who donated a stem cell graft to a child with Fanconi anemia. Sequencing used PBMCs, obtained from the stem cell graft. The gene calls are TRBV6-5 and TRBJ2-1; 8 bases are a match to TRBD2. The CDR3 reads CASSLLAEDGKEQFF. The CDR3, as DNA: TGTGCCAGCAGTTTACTAGCGGAGGACGGTAAAGAGCAGTTCTTC.